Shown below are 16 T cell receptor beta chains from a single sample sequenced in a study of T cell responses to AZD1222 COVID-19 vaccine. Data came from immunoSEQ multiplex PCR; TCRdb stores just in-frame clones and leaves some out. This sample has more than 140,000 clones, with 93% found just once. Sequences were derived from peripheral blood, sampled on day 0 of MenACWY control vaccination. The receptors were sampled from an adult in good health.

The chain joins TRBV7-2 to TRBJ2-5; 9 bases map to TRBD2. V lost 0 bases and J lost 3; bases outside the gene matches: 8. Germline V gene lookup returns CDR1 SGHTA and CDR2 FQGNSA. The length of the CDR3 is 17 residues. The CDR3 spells CASSLAFGLAGKETQYF. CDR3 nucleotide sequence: TGTGCCAGCAGCTTAGCCTTTGGGCTAGCGGGGAAAGAGACCCAGTACTTC.

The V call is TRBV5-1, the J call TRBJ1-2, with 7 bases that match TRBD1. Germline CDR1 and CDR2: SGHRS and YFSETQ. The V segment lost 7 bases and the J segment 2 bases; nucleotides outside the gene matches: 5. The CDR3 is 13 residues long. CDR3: CASAGTANYGYTF. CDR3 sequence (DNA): TGCGCCAGCGCCGGGACAGCAAACTATGGCTACACCTTC.

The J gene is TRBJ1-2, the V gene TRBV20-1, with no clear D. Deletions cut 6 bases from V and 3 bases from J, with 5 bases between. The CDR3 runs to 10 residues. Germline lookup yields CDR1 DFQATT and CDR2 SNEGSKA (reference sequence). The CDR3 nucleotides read TGCAGTGCCACGTACTATGGCTACACCTTC. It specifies CSATYYGYTF.

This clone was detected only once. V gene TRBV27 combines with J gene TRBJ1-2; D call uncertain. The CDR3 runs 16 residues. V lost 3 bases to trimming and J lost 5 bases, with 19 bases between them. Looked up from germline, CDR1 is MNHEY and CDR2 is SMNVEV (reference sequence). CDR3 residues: CASSFLMLGIPYGYTF. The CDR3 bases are TGTGCCAGCAGTTTCCTAATGCTTGGCATCCCTTATGGCTACACCTTC.

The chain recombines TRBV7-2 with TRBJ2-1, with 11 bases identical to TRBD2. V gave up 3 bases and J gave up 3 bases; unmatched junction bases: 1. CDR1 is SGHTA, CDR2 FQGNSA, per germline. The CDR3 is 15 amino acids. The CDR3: CASSFGLAGYNEQFF. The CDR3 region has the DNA TGTGCCAGCAGCTTCGGACTAGCGGGCTACAATGAGCAGTTCTTC.

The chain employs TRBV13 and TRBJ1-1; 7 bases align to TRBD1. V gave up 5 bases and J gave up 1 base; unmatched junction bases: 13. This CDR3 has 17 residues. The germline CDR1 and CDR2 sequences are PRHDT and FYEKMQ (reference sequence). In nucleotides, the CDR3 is TGTGCCAGCAGCGAACTTGGACAGGATCTTAAGAACACTGAAGCTTTCTTT. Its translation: CASSELGQDLKNTEAFF.

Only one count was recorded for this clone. The CDR3 region has the DNA TGTGCCAGCAGCTTAAGCGGGCAGCCCACAGATACGCAGTATTTT. It codes for CASSLSGQPTDTQYF. The chain links TRBV7-3 to TRBJ2-3; possible D gene TRBD2, 5 bases. The CDR3 is made up of 15 amino acids. The V gene's germline CDR1 is SGHTA and CDR2 FQGTGA. V was cut by 1 base and J by 2 bases, with 10 bases left in between.

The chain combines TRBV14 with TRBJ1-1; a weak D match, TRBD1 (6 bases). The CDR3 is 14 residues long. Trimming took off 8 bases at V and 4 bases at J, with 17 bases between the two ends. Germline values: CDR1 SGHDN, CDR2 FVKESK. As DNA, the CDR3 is TGTGCCAGCGCGCGGGGGCTAGGGCGCACTGAAGCTTTCTTT. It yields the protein CASARGLGRTEAFF.

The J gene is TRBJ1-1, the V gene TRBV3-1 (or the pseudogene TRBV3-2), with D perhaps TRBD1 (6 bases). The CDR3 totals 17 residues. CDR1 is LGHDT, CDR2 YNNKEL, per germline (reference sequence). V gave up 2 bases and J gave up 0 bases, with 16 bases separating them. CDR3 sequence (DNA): TGTGCCAGCAGCCAAATCGCCCGGGGACACTTGAACACTGAAGCTTTCTTT. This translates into CASSQIARGHLNTEAFF.

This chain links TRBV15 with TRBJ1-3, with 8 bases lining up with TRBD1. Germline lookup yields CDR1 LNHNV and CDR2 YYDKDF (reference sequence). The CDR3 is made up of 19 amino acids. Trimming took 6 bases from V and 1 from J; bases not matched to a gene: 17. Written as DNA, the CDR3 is TGTGCCACCAGTTCCTCAGCCAGGGGGCGTGTGGAGTCTGGAAACACCATATATTTT. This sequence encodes CATSSSARGRVESGNTIYF.

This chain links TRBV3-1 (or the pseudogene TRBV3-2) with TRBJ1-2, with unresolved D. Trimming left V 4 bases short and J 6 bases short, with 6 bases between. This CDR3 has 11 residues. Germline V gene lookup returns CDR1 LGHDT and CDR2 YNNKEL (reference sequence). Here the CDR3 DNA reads TGTGCCAGCAGCCCCCGTGATGGCTACACCTTC. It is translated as CASSPRDGYTF.

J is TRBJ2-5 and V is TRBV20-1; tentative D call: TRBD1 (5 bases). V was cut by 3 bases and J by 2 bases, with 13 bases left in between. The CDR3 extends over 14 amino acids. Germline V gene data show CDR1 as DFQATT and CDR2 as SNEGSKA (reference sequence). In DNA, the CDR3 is TGCAGTGCTAGTATCAGGGATAAACAAGAGACCCAGTACTTC. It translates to CSASIRDKQETQYF.

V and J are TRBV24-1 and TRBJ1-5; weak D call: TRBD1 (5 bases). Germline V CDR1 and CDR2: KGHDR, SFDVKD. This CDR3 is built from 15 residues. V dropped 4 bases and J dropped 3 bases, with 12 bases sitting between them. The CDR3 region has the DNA TGTGCCACCAGTGACCCCGACAGATACAATCAGCCCCAGCATTTT. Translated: CATSDPDRYNQPQHF.

The CDR3 DNA is TGTGCCAGCAGCCAACCTCAGGGACGAGTCTCTGAAGCTTTCTTT. Translating it yields CASSQPQGRVSEAFF. The chain combines TRBV9 with TRBJ1-1; the D gene is possibly TRBD1 (5 bases). The CDR3 spans 15 residues. Deletions cut 4 bases from V and 6 bases from J, with 19 bases between. Germline values: CDR1 SGDLS, CDR2 YYNGEE.

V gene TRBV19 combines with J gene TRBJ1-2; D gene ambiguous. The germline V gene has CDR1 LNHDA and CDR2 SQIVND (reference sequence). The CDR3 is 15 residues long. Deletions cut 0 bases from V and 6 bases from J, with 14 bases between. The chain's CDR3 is CASSIDHKGLDGYTF. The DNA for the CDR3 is TGTGCCAGTAGTATAGATCACAAGGGCCTGGATGGCTACACCTTC.

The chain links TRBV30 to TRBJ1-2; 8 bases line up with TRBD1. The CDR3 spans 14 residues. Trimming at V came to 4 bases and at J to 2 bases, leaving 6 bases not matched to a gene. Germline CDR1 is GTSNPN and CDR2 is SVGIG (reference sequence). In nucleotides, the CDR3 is TGTGCCTGGAACGGACAGGGCCCAAACTATGGCTACACCTTC. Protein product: CAWNGQGPNYGYTF.